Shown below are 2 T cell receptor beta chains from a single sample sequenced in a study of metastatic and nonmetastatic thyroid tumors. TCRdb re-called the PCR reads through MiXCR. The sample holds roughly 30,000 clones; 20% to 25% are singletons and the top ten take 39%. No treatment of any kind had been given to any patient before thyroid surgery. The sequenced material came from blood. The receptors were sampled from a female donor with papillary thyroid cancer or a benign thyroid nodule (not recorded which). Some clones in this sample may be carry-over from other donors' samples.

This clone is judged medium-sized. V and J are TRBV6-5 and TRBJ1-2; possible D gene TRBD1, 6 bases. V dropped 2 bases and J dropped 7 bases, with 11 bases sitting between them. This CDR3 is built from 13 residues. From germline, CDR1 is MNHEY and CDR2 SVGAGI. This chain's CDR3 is CASSYAGASGYTF. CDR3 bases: TGTGCCAGCAGTTACGCGGGGGCGTCTGGCTACACCTTC.

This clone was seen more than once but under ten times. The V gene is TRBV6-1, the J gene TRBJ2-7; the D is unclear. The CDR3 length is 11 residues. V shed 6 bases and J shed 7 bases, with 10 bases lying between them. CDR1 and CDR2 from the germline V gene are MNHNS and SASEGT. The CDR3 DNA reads TGTGCCAGCAGCTCGGTTCTGGAGCAGTACTTC. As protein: CASSSVLEQYF.